These T cell receptor beta chains were read from a single sample in a study of shared clonotypes between healthy human individuals. Sequencing was performed with immunoSEQ multiplex PCR; in TCRdb, only in-frame clones are kept and a portion is missing. The sample has about 990,000 clones; approximately 78% are singletons. The sequenced material came from memory CD4+ T cells from PBMCs. All receptors derive from a man younger than 35 in good health. Some clones in this sample may be carry-over from other donors' samples. Each CDR3 is given with its conserved first and last residue. D genes are given only for firm matches. A clone size is listed for some rows: how often the clone was seen (once, few, many), or a class if it is expanded.

size,J,V,D,CDR3,DNA
-,TRBJ1-2,TRBV5-1,TRBD1,CASSAGFDRDYGYTF,TGCGCCAGCAGCGCTGGTTTCGACAGGGACTATGGCTACACCTTC
-,TRBJ2-6,TRBV7-3,TRBD1,CASSLYRGPGANVLTF,TGTGCCAGCAGCCTATACAGGGGGCCCGGGGCCAACGTCCTGACTTTC
-,TRBJ2-2,TRBV6-5,-,CASSWQPNTGELFF,TGTGCCAGCAGTTGGCAACCCAACACCGGGGAGCTGTTTTTT
-,TRBJ2-7,TRBV5-1,TRBD1,CASRRDRGNEQYF,TGCGCCAGCAGACGGGACAGGGGTAACGAGCAGTACTTC
-,TRBJ2-1,TRBV2,-,CASSEGVGKFF,TGTGCCAGCAGTGAAGGGGTCGGGAAGTTCTTC
-,TRBJ2-5,TRBV5-6,TRBD2,CASSLAILAGGPEEQYF,TGTGCCAGCAGCTTGGCGATACTAGCGGGAGGGCCGGAGGAGCAGTACTTC
once,TRBJ1-5,TRBV6-1,-,CASSEMTYSNQPQHF,TGTGCCAGCAGTGAAATGACATATAGCAATCAGCCCCAGCATTTT
-,TRBJ2-1,TRBV9,-,CASSVDRTSRSEQFF,TGTGCCAGCAGCGTAGATCGAACTAGCCGATCTGAGCAGTTCTTC
-,TRBJ1-5,TRBV28,TRBD1,CASSPSGGGNQPQHF,TGTGCCAGCAGTCCCTCAGGGGGCGGCAATCAGCCCCAGCATTTT
-,TRBJ2-3,TRBV2,-,CASSVGPTSTDTQYF,TGTGCCAGCAGCGTGGGGCCTACTAGCACAGATACGCAGTATTTT
once,TRBJ1-3,TRBV5-4,TRBD1,CASSSNRGTDTIYF,TGTGCCAGCAGCTCTAACAGGGGTACGGACACCATATATTTT
-,TRBJ1-5,TRBV10-3,TRBD1,CAISEDRGDQPQHF,TGTGCCATCAGTGAGGACAGGGGAGATCAGCCCCAGCATTTT
-,TRBJ2-3,TRBV5-4,-,CASSRPGPEADTQYF,TGTGCCAGCAGCCGACCGGGACCCGAAGCAGATACGCAGTATTTT
-,TRBJ1-3,TRBV2,-,CASSEAGTAGNTIYF,TGTGCCAGCAGTGAAGCGGGAACAGCCGGAAACACCATATATTTT
-,TRBJ2-7,TRBV5-8,-,CASSLSFSKDRIEQYF,TGTGCCAGCAGCTTGTCTTTCTCAAAGGACAGAATCGAGCAGTACTTC
few,TRBJ1-5,TRBV10-3,-,CAISSRGNQPQHF,TGTGCCATCAGTTCAAGGGGAAATCAGCCCCAGCATTTT
-,TRBJ1-4,TRBV30,-,CAWSTGLDEKLFF,TGTGCCTGGAGTACAGGTCTGGATGAAAAACTGTTTTTT
-,TRBJ2-3,TRBV18,-,CASSLLLTDTQYF,TGTGCCAGCTCCCTTTTGCTCACAGATACGCAGTATTTT
once,TRBJ2-1,TRBV2,-,CASRNRWFNEQFF,TGTGCCAGCAGGAATCGCTGGTTCAATGAGCAGTTCTTC
few,TRBJ2-7,TRBV4-1,TRBD2,CASSQGYLAAYEQYF,TGCGCCAGCAGCCAAGGGTATCTAGCGGCCTACGAGCAGTACTTC
-,TRBJ1-4,TRBV6-1,TRBD1,CASRRSGTDNEKLFF,TGTGCCAGCAGAAGATCCGGGACAGACAATGAAAAACTGTTTTTT
-,TRBJ2-1,TRBV28,TRBD2,CASSASGTSGRNEQFF,TGTGCCAGCAGTGCATCCGGGACTAGCGGGAGGAATGAGCAGTTCTTC
few,TRBJ1-1,TRBV11-2,-,CASSSNRANTEAFF,TGTGCCAGCAGCTCCAACAGGGCGAACACTGAAGCTTTCTTT
-,TRBJ2-2,TRBV10-3,-,CAISESMQTNTGELFF,TGTGCCATCAGTGAGTCGATGCAAACGAACACCGGGGAGCTGTTTTTT